These T cell receptor beta chains were read from a single sample in a study of T cell responses to AZD1222 COVID-19 vaccine. TCRdb's table, derived via immunoSEQ multiplex PCR, lists solely in-frame clones and lacks some. The sample yields fewer than 150,000 clones, roughly 90% seen once. Sequences were derived from peripheral blood, sampled 28 days after the second AZD1222 dose. The receptors were gathered from an adult who received the AZD1222 COVID-19 vaccine. CDR3s include the opening cysteine and the closing phenylalanine or tryptophan. The D gene is left open where the match is weak. The size field is filled for only some rows; it gives once, few, many or a size class.

-	TRBV21-1	TRBJ2-1	-	CASSAPLEAGGANEQFF	TGTGCCAGCAGCGCCCCCCTGGAGGCAGGGGGCGCGAATGAGCAGTTCTTC
-	TRBV18	TRBJ2-4	-	CASSENEDIQYF	TGTGCCAGCTCAGAGAACGAGGACATTCAGTACTTC
-	TRBV7-2	TRBJ2-2	-	CASSARTATNTGELFF	TGTGCCAGCAGCGCTCGGACAGCTACGAACACCGGGGAGCTGTTTTTT
-	TRBV5-1	TRBJ1-1	-	CASSLASWGTEAFF	TGCGCCAGCAGCTTAGCTTCTTGGGGGACTGAAGCTTTCTTT
-	TRBV27	TRBJ2-7	-	CASTLSGTHTYEQYF	TGTGCCAGCACCCTAAGCGGGACACACACCTACGAGCAGTACTTC
TRBD1	TRBV18	TRBJ1-2	once	CASATGLVDGYTF	TGTGCCAGCGCGACAGGGCTGGTGGATGGCTACACCTTC
TRBD1	TRBV7-9	TRBJ1-1	-	CASSLGVRGDTEAFF	TGTGCCAGCAGCTTAGGAGTCAGGGGGGACACTGAAGCTTTCTTT
TRBD1	TRBV2	TRBJ1-2	-	CASSEPGQGLDYGYTF	TGTGCCAGCAGCGAACCGGGACAGGGTCTTGACTATGGCTACACCTTC
-	TRBV5-6	TRBJ1-6	-	CASSLEGLNSPLHF	TGTGCCAGCAGCTTGGAAGGGTTAAATTCACCCCTCCACTTT
-	TRBV4-1	TRBJ1-4	-	CASSQERSGSGLFF	TGCGCCAGCAGCCAAGAGCGTAGTGGGAGTGGACTGTTTTTT
-	TRBV7-2	TRBJ2-7	-	CASSTARAARGEQYF	TGTGCCAGCAGCACCGCAAGGGCAGCCCGAGGGGAGCAGTACTTC
-	TRBV19	TRBJ2-4	-	CASSIEEVQYF	TGTGCCAGTAGTATAGAGGAGGTCCAGTACTTC
-	TRBV12-3/TRBV12-4	TRBJ2-7	once	CASSYTSSYEQYF	TGTGCCAGCAGTTATACTAGTTCCTACGAGCAGTACTTC
-	TRBV28	TRBJ1-1	-	CASTPGGMNTEAFF	TGTGCCAGCACCCCGGGGGGCATGAACACTGAAGCTTTCTTT
-	TRBV24-1	TRBJ2-7	once	CATSDSRDDGYEQYF	TGTGCCACCAGTGATAGCCGGGATGACGGCTACGAGCAGTACTTC
TRBD1	TRBV25-1	TRBJ2-7	-	CASSDGPGTGGSYEQYF	TGTGCCAGCAGTGACGGCCCCGGGACAGGAGGCAGTTACGAGCAGTACTTC
-	TRBV7-2	TRBJ2-5	once	CASSLFRETQYF	TGTGCCAGCAGCTTATTTCGGGAGACCCAGTACTTC
-	TRBV7-8	TRBJ2-7	few	CASSLGPAIEQYF	TGTGCCAGCAGCCTAGGACCGGCTATAGAGCAGTACTTC
-	TRBV7-9	TRBJ1-3	-	CASSTGYGNTIYF	TGTGCCAGCAGCACGGGATATGGAAACACCATATATTTT
TRBD1	TRBV28	TRBJ2-7	-	CASMTGQLSPYEQYF	TGTGCCAGCATGACGGGACAGCTCTCTCCCTACGAGCAGTACTTC
-	TRBV5-5	TRBJ1-1	-	CASSSEGGTEAFF	TGTGCCAGCAGCTCCGAGGGGGGCACTGAAGCTTTCTTT
-	TRBV28	TRBJ1-1	-	CASSSRDTEAFF	TGTGCCAGCAGTAGCAGGGACACTGAAGCTTTCTTT
-	TRBV2	TRBJ2-2	-	CASSTGTYGELFF	TGTGCCAGCTCCACAGGGACTTACGGGGAGCTGTTTTTT
-	TRBV12-3/TRBV12-4	TRBJ2-5	-	CASSLSDSETQYF	TGTGCCAGCAGTTTATCAGACAGTGAGACCCAGTACTTC
TRBD2	TRBV11-2	TRBJ2-3	-	CASSPSLRTSYTDTQYF	TGTGCCAGCAGCCCCTCTTTGCGGACTAGCTATACAGATACGCAGTATTTT
-	TRBV25-1	TRBJ1-4	-	CASRSEKLFF	TGTGCCAGCAGGAGTGAAAAACTGTTTTTT
-	TRBV18	TRBJ1-1	-	CASSPLQHEAFF	TGTGCCAGCTCACCATTACAACATGAAGCTTTCTTT
-	TRBV12-5	TRBJ1-2	-	CASGFIARDTNYYGYTF	TGTGCTAGTGGTTTTATCGCCCGGGACACAAACTACTATGGCTACACCTTC
-	TRBV18	TRBJ2-5	once	CASSAYQETQYF	TGTGCCAGCTCCGCGTACCAAGAGACCCAGTACTTC
-	TRBV5-4	TRBJ1-1	-	CASSLSGMNTEAFF	TGTGCCAGCAGCTTATCAGGGATGAACACTGAAGCTTTCTTT
-	TRBV3-1/TRBV3-2	TRBJ1-1	-	CASSPFGGMNTEAFF	TGTGCCAGCAGCCCTTTCGGGGGGATGAACACTGAAGCTTTCTTT
-	TRBV3-1/TRBV3-2	TRBJ2-2	-	CASSQVLNANTGELFF	TGTGCCAGCAGCCAAGTTTTAAACGCGAACACCGGGGAGCTGTTTTTT
TRBD2	TRBV2	TRBJ2-1	-	CASSGGSSGSSYEQFF	TGTGCCAGCAGTGGAGGGTCTAGCGGGAGTAGCTATGAGCAGTTCTTC
-	TRBV24-1	TRBJ2-2	-	CATSDAHRVNGELFF	TGTGCCACCAGTGATGCACACAGGGTAAACGGGGAGCTGTTTTTT
TRBD1	TRBV19	TRBJ2-5	-	CASSRQGQETQYF	TGTGCCAGTAGTAGACAGGGACAAGAGACCCAGTACTTC
TRBD2	TRBV27	TRBJ2-1	-	CASSPKRLANEQFF	TGTGCCAGCAGTCCTAAAAGACTAGCTAATGAGCAGTTCTTC
-	TRBV7-9	TRBJ1-4	once	CASSSRQEATNEKLFF	TGTGCCAGCAGCTCCCGACAGGAAGCAACTAATGAAAAACTGTTTTTT
TRBD1	TRBV7-8	TRBJ1-1	-	CASSLALYRGAEAFF	TGTGCCAGCAGCTTAGCGCTCTACAGGGGCGCTGAAGCTTTCTTT
TRBD1	TRBV5-1	TRBJ2-1	once	CASAIDRVRNEQFF	TGCGCCAGCGCTATCGACAGGGTGAGGAATGAGCAGTTCTTC
-	TRBV11-2	TRBJ2-7	-	CASSSPLRGSYEQYF	TGTGCCAGCAGCTCCCCGCTGAGGGGGTCCTACGAGCAGTACTTC
-	TRBV4-1	TRBJ1-5	-	CASSQETSVYQPQHF	TGCGCCAGCAGCCAAGAAACGTCGGTATATCAGCCCCAGCATTTT
-	TRBV7-6	TRBJ2-5	-	CASSPPGVTTQYF	TGTGCCAGCAGCCCGCCGGGGGTCACGACCCAGTACTTC
-	TRBV28	TRBJ2-2	-	CASKVTGELFF	TGTGCCAGCAAAGTAACCGGGGAGCTGTTTTTT
-	TRBV6-5	TRBJ2-7	-	CASSYTIGGRTYEQYF	TGTGCCAGCAGTTATACCATTGGGGGACGTACCTACGAGCAGTACTTC
-	TRBV7-2	TRBJ1-5	-	CASSLSVQGNQPQHF	TGTGCCAGCAGCTTATCGGTACAGGGCAATCAGCCCCAGCATTTT
-	TRBV6-5	TRBJ1-1	-	CASHSDWTASF	TGTGCCAGCCATTCCGATTGGACGGCCTCCTTT